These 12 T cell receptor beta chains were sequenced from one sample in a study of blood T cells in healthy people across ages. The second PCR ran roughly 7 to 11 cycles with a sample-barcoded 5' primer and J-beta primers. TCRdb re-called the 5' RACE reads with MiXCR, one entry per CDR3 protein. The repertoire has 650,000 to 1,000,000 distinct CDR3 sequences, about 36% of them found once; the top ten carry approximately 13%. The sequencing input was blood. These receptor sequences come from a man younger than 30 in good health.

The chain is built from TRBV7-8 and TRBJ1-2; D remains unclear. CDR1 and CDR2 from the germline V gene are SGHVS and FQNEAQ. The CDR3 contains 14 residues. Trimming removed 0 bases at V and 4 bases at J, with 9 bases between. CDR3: CASSLAPGSYGYTF. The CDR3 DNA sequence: TGTGCCAGCAGCTTAGCTCCGGGGTCCTATGGCTACACCTTC.

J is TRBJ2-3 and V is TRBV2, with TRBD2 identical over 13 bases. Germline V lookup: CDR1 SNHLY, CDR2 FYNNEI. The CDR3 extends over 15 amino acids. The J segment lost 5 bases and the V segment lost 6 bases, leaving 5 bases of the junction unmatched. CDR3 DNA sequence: TGTGCCAGCAGGGGGACTAGCGGGACTGGAGATACGCAGTATTTT. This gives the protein CASRGTSGTGDTQYF.

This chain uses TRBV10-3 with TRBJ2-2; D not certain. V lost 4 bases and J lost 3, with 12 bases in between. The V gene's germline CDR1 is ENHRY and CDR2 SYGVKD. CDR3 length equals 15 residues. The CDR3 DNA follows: TGTGCCATCAGTGGCCAGGCGGACGACACCGGGGAGCTGTTTTTT. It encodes CAISGQADDTGELFF.

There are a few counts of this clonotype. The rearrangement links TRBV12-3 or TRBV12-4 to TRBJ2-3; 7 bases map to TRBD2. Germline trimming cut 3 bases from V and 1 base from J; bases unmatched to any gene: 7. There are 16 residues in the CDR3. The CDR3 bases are TGTGCCAGCAGTTTTTCCGGGGGGTCAGGCACAGATACGCAGTATTTT. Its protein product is CASSFSGGSGTDTQYF.

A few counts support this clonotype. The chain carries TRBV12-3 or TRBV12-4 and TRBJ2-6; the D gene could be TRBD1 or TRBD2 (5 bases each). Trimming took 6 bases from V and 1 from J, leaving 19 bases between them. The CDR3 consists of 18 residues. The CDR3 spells CASRPNRDGHSGANVLTF. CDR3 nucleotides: TGTGCCAGCAGGCCCAACCGGGACGGCCATTCTGGGGCCAACGTCCTGACTTTC.

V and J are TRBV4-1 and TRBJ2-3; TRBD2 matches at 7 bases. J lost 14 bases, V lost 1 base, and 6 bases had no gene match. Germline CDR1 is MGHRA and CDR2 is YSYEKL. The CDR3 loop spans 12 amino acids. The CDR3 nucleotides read TGCGCCAGCAGCCAAGGCGGGAGTCATAGGTATTTT. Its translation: CASSQGGSHRYF.

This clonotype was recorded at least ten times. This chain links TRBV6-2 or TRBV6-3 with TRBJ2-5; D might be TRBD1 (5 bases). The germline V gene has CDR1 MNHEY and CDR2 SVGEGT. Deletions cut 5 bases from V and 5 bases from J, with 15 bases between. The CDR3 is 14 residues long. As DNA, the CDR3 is TGTGCCAGCAGTGCGTTAGGGGTCGGGGAGACCCAGTACTTC. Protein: CASSALGVGETQYF.

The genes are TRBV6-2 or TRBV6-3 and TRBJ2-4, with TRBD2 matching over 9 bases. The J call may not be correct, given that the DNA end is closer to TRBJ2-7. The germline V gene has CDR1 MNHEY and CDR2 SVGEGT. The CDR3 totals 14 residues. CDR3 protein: CASSYQAGGYEQYF. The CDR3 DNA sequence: TGTGCCAGCAGTTATCAGGCGGGAGGGTACGAGCAGTACTTC.

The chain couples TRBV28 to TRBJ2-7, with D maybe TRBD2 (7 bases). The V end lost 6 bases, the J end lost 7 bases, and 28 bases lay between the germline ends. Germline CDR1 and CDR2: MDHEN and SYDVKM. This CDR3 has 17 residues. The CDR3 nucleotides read TGTGCCAGCAGATCCGGGGGGCGGTGGCTCCTCGGGGATGAGCAGTACTTC. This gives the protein CASRSGGRWLLGDEQYF.

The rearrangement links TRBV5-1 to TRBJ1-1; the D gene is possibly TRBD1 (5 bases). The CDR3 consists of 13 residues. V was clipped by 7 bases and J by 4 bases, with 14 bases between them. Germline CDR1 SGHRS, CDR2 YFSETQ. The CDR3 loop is CASGDGVGTEAFF. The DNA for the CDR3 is TGCGCCAGCGGGGACGGGGTGGGCACTGAAGCTTTCTTT.

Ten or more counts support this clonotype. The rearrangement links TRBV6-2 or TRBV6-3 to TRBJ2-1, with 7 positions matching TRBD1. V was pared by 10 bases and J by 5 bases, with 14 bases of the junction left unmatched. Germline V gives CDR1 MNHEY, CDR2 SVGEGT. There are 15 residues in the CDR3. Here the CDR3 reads CATTGTPGQHNEQFF. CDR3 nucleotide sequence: TGTGCCACCACAGGCACCCCGGGACAGCACAATGAGCAGTTCTTC.

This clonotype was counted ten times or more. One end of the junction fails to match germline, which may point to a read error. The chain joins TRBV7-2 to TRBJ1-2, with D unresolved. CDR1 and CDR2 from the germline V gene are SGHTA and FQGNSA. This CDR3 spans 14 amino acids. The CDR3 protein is CASSLGQLNYGYTF. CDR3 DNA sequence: TGTGCCAGCAGTTTAGGGCAGCTTAACTATGGCTACACCTTC.